This paragraph covers one TCR beta chain sequence. Together with a sample-barcoded 5' primer, a J-beta primer mix was included in a second PCR lasting roughly 6 to 12 cycles. The authors tagged each cDNA molecule using a template-switch adaptor with 12 random nucleotides. TCRdb re-called the 5' RACE reads with MiXCR, one entry per CDR3 protein. This table holds roughly 1.5 million distinct CDR3 sequences, roughly 43% found once. The CDR3 totals 13 residues. Germline V CDR1 and CDR2: SGHDT, YYEEEE. Trimming took 4 bases from V and 4 from J, leaving 12 bases between them. These data belong to a study of blood T cells in healthy people across ages.

The J gene is TRBJ2-7, the V gene TRBV5-6; weak D call: TRBD1 (6 bases). Specimen: blood. This TCR came from a young woman in good health. The CDR3 sequence: CASSGIDRYEQYF. In nucleotides, the CDR3 is TGTGCCAGCAGCGGGATCGACAGGTACGAGCAGTACTTC.